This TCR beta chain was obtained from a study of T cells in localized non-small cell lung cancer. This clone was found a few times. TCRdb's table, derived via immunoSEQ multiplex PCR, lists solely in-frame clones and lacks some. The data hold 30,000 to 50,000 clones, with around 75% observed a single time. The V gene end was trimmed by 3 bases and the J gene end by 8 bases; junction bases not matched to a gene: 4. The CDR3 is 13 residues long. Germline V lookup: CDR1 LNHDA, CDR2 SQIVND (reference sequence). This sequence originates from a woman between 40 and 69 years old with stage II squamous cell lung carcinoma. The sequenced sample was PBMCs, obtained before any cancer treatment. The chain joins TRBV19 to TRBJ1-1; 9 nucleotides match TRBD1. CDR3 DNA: TGTGCCAGTAGTATGGGACAGGGATACGAAGCTTTCTTT. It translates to CASSMGQGYEAFF.